Listed here are 7 T cell receptor beta chains from one sample, sequenced in a study of control samples from healthy donors and cancer patients. Data came from immunoSEQ multiplex PCR; TCRdb stores just in-frame clones and leaves some out. The sample records 120,000 to 150,000 clones, 94% being singletons. The sample taken for sequencing was blood. Receptors originate from a man aged 35-49 years in good health.

The genes are TRBV2 and TRBJ1-3; D is undetermined. Trimming pared 1 base from V and 0 bases from J, leaving 10 bases between. CDR1 and CDR2 (germline): SNHLY, FYNNEI. The CDR3 covers 16 residues. The CDR3 here is CASSEEGRVSGNTIYF. CDR3 bases: TGTGCCAGCAGTGAAGAGGGTAGGGTCTCTGGAAACACCATATATTTT. Full variable domain (remainder filled in from reference TRBV2 and TRBJ1-3): EPEVTQTPSHQVTQMGQEVILRCVPISNHLYFYWYRQILGQKVEFLVSFYNNEISEKSEIFDDQFSVERPDGSNFTLKIRSTKLEDSAMYFCASSEEGRVSGNTIYFGEGSWLTVV.

V is TRBV2 and J is TRBJ1-1; D is ambiguous. Trimming stripped 3 bases from V and 1 base from J, with 9 bases between. This CDR3 has 14 amino acids. CDR1 and CDR2 from the germline V gene are SNHLY and FYNNEI. CDR3 loop: CASSERGSNTEAFF. The CDR3 DNA reads as TGTGCCAGCAGTGAGCGGGGATCGAACACTGAAGCTTTCTTT.

This chain joins TRBV9 and TRBJ2-5; D is ambiguous. The CDR3 runs 16 residues. V was clipped by 0 bases and J by 0 bases, with 12 bases between them. CDR1 is SGDLS, CDR2 YYNGEE, per germline. The CDR3, as DNA: TGTGCCAGCAGCGTAGGTATAACAACTAACCAAGAGACCCAGTACTTC. This codes for CASSVGITTNQETQYF.

The V and J genes are TRBV10-2 and TRBJ2-1; TRBD2 agrees at 8 bases. CDR1 WSHSY and CDR2 SAAADI come from the germline V gene. The CDR3 sequence is 15 residues long. Germline trimming cut 8 bases from V and 6 bases from J; bases unmatched to any gene: 12. The CDR3 nucleotides read TGCGCCAGCGGGGGGTCGGGGGGGCCGGTCAATGAGCAGTTCTTC. Amino acids: CASGGSGGPVNEQFF.

The gene calls are TRBV10-2 and TRBJ1-2, with D hard to call. This CDR3 is 14 amino acids long. The germline V gene has CDR1 WSHSY and CDR2 SAAADI. V was clipped by 3 bases and J by 8 bases, with 16 bases between them. The CDR3 spells CASSDWGRSRGYTF. CDR3 DNA: TGCGCCAGCAGTGACTGGGGTCGCTCCAGAGGCTACACCTTC.

The J gene is TRBJ2-7, the V gene TRBV10-3, with 7 bases that match TRBD1. The germline CDR1 and CDR2 sequences are ENHRY and SYGVKD. There are 12 residues in the CDR3. Trimming took 6 bases from V and 5 from J; bases not matched to a gene: 4. The CDR3 region has the DNA TGTGCCATCAGCCGTACAGGGGACGAGCAGTACTTC. It specifies CAISRTGDEQYF.

The chain couples TRBV7-3 to TRBJ2-4; D remains ambiguous. The germline V and J ends were trimmed by 3 bases and 5 bases, with 8 bases remaining between them. The CDR3 covers 13 residues. Germline V gives CDR1 SGHTA, CDR2 FQGTGA. The CDR3 is CASSFSGENIQYF. CDR3 in DNA: TGTGCCAGCAGCTTCTCGGGCGAAAACATTCAGTACTTC.